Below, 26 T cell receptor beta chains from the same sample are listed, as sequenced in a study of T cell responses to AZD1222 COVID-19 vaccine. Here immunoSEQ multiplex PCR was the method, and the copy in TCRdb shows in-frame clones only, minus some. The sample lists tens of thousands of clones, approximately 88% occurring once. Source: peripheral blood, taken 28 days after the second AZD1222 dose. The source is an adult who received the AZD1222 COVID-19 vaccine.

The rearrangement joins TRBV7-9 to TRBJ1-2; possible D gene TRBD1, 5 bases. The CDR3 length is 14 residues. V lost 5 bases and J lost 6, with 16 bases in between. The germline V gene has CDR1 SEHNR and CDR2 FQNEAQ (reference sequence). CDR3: CASSVRDRWDGYTF. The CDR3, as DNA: TGTGCCAGCAGCGTCCGGGACCGGTGGGATGGCTACACCTTC.

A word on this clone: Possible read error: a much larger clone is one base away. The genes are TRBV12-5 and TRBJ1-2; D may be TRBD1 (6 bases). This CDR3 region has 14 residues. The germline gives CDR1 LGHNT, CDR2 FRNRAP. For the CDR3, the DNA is TGTGCTAGTGGTTTGCCGGGGGCGGTCTATAGCTACACCTTC. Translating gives CASGLPGAVYSYTF.

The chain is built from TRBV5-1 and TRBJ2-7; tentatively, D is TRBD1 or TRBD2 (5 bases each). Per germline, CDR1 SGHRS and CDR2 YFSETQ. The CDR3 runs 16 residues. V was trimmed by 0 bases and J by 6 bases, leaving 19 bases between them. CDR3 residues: CASSLGDLSLATEQYF. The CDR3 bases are TGCGCCAGCAGCTTGGGGGACCTTTCACTGGCTACCGAGCAGTACTTC.

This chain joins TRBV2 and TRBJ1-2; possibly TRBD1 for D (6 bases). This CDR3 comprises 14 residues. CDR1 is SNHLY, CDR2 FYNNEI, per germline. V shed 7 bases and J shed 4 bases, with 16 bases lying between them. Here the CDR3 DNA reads TGTGCCAGCAAACCCGCTCCCAGGGGCTATGGCTACACCTTC. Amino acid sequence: CASKPAPRGYGYTF.

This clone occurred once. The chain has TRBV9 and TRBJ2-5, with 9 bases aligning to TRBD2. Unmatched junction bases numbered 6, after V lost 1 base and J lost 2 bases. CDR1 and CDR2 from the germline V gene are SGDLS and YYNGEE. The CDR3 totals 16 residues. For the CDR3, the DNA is TGTGCCAGCAGCGTATCAGCGGGGGGTAAACAAGAGACCCAGTACTTC. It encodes CASSVSAGGKQETQYF.

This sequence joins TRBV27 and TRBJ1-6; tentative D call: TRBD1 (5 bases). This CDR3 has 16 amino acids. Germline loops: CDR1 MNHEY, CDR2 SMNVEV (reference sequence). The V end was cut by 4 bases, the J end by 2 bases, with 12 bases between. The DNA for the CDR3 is TGTGCCAGCAGTTCCCAGGGTATTCCCTATAATTCACCCCTCCACTTT. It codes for CASSSQGIPYNSPLHF.

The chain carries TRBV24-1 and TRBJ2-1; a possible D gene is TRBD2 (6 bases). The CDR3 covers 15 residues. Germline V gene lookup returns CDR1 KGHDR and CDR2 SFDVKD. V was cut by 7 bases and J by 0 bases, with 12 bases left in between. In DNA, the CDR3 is TGTGCCACCAGCGGTGCGGAGGGCTCCTACAATGAGCAGTTCTTC. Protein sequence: CATSGAEGSYNEQFF.

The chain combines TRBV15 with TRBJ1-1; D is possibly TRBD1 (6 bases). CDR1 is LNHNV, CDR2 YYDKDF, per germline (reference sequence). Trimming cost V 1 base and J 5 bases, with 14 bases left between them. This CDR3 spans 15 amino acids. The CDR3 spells CATSRGPGAWTEAFF. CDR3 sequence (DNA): TGTGCCACCAGCAGAGGCCCAGGGGCGTGGACTGAAGCTTTCTTT.

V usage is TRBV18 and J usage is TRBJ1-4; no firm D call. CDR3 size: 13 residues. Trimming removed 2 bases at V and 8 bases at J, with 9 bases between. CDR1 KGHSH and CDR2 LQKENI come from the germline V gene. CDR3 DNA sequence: TGTGCCAGCTCACCAGGGGATCGGGAAAAACTGTTTTTT. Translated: CASSPGDREKLFF.

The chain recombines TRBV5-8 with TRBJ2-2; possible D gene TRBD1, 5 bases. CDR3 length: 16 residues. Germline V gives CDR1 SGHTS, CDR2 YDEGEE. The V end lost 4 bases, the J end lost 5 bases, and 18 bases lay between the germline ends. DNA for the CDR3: TGTGCCAGCAGCCCAATAAAGATACCAGGGACCGGGGAGCTGTTTTTT. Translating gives CASSPIKIPGTGELFF.

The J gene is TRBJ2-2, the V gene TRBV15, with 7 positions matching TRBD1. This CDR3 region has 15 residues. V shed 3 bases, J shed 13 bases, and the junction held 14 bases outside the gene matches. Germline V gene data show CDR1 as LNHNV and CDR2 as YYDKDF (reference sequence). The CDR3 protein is CATSRMTGTGLRLFF. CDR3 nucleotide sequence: TGTGCCACCAGCAGGATGACAGGGACGGGTTTACGGCTGTTTTTT.

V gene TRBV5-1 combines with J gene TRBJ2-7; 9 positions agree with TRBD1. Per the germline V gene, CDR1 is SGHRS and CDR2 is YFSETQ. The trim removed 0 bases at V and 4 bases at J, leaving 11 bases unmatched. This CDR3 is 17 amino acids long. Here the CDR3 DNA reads TGCGCCAGCAGCTTGGCCCGAGGACAGGGGCAGTTATACGAGCAGTACTTC. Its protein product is CASSLARGQGQLYEQYF. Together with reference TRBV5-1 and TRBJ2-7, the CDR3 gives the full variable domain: KAGVTQTPRYLIKTRGQQVTLSCSPISGHRSVSWYQQTPGQGLQFLFEYFSETQRNKGNFPGRFSGRQFSNSRSEMNVSTLELGDSALYLCASSLARGQGQLYEQYFGPGTRLTVT.

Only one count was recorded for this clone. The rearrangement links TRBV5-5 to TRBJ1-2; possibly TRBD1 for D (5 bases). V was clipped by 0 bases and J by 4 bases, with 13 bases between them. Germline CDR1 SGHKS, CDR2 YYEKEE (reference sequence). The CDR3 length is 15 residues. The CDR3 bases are TGTGCCAGCAGCTTGGCCAGTGAGGGGCCCTATGGCTACACCTTC. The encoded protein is CASSLASEGPYGYTF.

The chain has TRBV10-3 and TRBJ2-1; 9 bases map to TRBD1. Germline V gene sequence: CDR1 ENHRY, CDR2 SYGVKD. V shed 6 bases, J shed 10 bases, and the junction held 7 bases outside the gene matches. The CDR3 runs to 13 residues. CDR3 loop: CAISGQGTREQFF. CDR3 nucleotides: TGTGCCATCAGCGGACAGGGGACTCGCGAGCAGTTCTTC.

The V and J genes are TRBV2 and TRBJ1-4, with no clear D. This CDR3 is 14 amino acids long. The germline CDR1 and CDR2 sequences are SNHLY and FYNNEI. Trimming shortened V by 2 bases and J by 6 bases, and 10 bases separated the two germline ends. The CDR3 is CASSELLVHEKLFF. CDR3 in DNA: TGTGCCAGCAGTGAACTTTTGGTGCATGAAAAACTGTTTTTT.

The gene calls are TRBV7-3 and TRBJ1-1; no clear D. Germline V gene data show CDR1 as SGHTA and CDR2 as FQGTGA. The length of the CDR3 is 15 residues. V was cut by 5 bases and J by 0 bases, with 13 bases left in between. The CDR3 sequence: CASSPAPGVNTEAFF. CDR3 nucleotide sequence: TGTGCCAGCAGCCCCGCCCCCGGAGTGAACACTGAAGCTTTCTTT.

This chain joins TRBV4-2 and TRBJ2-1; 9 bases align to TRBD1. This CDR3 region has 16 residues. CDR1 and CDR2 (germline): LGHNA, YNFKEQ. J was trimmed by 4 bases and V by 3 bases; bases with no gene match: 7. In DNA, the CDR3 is TGTGCCAGCAGCCAGCTGACAGGGGGTGGGTACAATGAGCAGTTCTTC. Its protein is CASSQLTGGGYNEQFF.

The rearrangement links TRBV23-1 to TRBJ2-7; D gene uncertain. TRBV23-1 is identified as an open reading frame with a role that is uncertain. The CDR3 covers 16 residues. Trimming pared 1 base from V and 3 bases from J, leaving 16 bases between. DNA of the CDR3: TGCGCCAGCAGTCAATTTCGGACCAGAATGGGCTACGAGCAGTACTTC. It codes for CASSQFRTRMGYEQYF.

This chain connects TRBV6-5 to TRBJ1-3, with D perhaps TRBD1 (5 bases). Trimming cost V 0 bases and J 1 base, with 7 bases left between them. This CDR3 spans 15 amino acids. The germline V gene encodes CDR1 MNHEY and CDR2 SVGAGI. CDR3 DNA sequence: TGTGCCAGCAGTTACTCCGGGGCGTCTGGAAACACCATATATTTT. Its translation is CASSYSGASGNTIYF.

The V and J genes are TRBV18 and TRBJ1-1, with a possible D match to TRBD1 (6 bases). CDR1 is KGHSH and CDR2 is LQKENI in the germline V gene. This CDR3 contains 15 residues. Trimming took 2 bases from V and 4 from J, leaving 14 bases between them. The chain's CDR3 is CASSPEAGASTEAFF. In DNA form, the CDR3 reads TGTGCCAGCTCACCAGAGGCAGGGGCGAGCACTGAAGCTTTCTTT. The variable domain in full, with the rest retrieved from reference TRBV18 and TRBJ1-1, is NAGVMQNPRHLVRRRGQEARLRCSPMKGHSHVYWYRQLPEEGLKFMVYLQKENIIDESGMPKERFSAEFPKEGPSILRIQQVVRGDSAAYFCASSPEAGASTEAFFGQGTRLTVV.

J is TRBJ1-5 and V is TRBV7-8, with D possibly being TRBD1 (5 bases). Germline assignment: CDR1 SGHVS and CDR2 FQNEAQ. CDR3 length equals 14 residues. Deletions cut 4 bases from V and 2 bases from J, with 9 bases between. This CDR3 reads CASSSGTGNQPQHF. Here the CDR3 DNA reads TGTGCCAGCAGCTCGGGGACGGGCAATCAGCCCCAGCATTTT.

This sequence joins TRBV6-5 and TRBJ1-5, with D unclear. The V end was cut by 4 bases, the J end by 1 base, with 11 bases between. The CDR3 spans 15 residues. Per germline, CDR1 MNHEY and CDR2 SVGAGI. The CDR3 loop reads CASSSYGGSNQPQHF. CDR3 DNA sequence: TGTGCCAGCAGTTCCTACGGCGGGAGCAATCAGCCCCAGCATTTT.

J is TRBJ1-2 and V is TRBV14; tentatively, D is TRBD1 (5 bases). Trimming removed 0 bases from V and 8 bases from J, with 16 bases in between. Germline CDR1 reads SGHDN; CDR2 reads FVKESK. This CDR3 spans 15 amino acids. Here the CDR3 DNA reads TGTGCCAGCAGCCAAGATTATACGTACGGGGACGGCTACACCTTC. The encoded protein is CASSQDYTYGDGYTF.

The CDR3 spells CASSPPGQANTGELFF. DNA of the CDR3: TGTGCCAGCAGCCCCCCGGGACAAGCAAACACCGGGGAGCTGTTTTTT. The chain links TRBV7-9 to TRBJ2-2; D possibly corresponds to TRBD1 (6 bases). Germline values: CDR1 SEHNR, CDR2 FQNEAQ (reference sequence). Between the trimmed V and J ends, which lost 5 bases and 2 bases, there was a span of 15 bases. The CDR3 consists of 16 residues.

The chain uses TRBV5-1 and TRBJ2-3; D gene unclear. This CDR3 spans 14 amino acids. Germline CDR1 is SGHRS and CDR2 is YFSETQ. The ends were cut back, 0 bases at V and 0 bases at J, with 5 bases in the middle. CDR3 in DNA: TGCGCCAGCAGCTTGGGAGTCAGCACAGATACGCAGTATTTT. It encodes CASSLGVSTDTQYF.

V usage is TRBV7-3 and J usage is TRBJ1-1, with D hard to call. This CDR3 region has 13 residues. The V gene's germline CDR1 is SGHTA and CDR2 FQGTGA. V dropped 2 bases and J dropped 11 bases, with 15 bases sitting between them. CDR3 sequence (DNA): TGTGCCAGCAGCTTAGGAAGCCGTTATGAGGCTTTCTTT. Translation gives CASSLGSRYEAFF.